The rows below give T cell receptor beta chains drawn from one sample of a study of tumor-infiltrating lymphocytes in primary liver carcinoma. In TCRdb, the multiplex PCR reads were re-called with MiXCR into one record per CDR3 protein. The data hold approximately 120,000 distinct CDR3 sequences, with around 64% observed a single time. Sequenced input: liver tumor tissue from sampling region 3. These receptors were taken from a woman aged 55-75 years with primary liver carcinoma and hepatitis B virus infection. The CDR3 runs from the conserved cysteine through the conserved F or W. D genes are given only for firm matches. Not every row has a clone size; where given, it reads once, few, many or a size class.

TRBV12-3/TRBV12-4,.,.,TRBJ2-6,TGTGCCAGCAGTTTGCGCAGAGCAGGGGCCAACATCCTGACTTTC,CASSLRRAGANILTF
TRBV30,.,few,TRBJ1-3,TGTGCCTGGAGTGACGCTGGGGGCCCCCGAGACACCATATATTTT,CAWSDAGGPRDTIYF
TRBV6-5,.,.,TRBJ2-1,TGTGCTAGCAGTCCAAAATGGATAGGCTACAATGGGCAGTTCTTC,CASSPKWIGYNGQFF
TRBV6-5,TRBD2,many,TRBJ2-7,TGTGCCAGCAGTTACGGGACTAGCGGTTCCTACGAGCAGTACTTC,CASSYGTSGSYEQYF
TRBV7-8,TRBD2,.,TRBJ2-1,TGTGTCAACAGCCCCATCAGCGGGAGGGTCAATGAGCAGTTCTTC,CVNSPISGRVNEQFF
TRBV11-2,TRBD1,.,TRBJ2-3,TGTGCCAGCAGCTTGGACAGGGCAGATATGCAGTATTTT,CASSLDRADMQYF
TRBV11-2,.,.,TRBJ2-3,TGTGCCAGTAGCCTGCGACGGGGGAATACGCGGTACTTT,CASSLRRGNTRYF
TRBV4-2,TRBD2,.,TRBJ2-7,TGTGCGAGCAGCCCCTCGGTCGGCGGGAGGAAACCGGCTCCCCTCCACGAGCAGTACTTC,CASSPSVGGRKPAPLHEQYF
TRBV2,TRBD2,.,TRBJ2-2,TGTGCCACCAAGGGGAGCGGGAGTAGCACCGGGGAGCTGTTTTTT,CATKGSGSSTGELFF
TRBV28,.,.,TRBJ2-7,TGTGCCAGCAGTTTAACAGGTCTCCTCTACGAGCAGTACTTC,CASSLTGLLYEQYF
TRBV11-3,TRBD2,.,TRBJ2-2,TGTGGCAGTAGCACAAGGACTAGCGGGAGTCGGACCGGGGAGCTGTTTTTT,CGSSTRTSGSRTGELFF
TRBV12-3/TRBV12-4,.,.,TRBJ2-2,TGTGCCAGCAGCCACAACACCGAGGAGCTGTTTTTT,CASSHNTEELFF
TRBV11-2,.,.,TRBJ2-2,TGTGCCAGCAGCTTATCTGGGGCTTCGGGGGGCCCCCTCGTTCAGACCGGGGAGCTGTTTTTT,CASSLSGASGGPLVQTGELFF
TRBV5-1,.,few,TRBJ2-5,TGCGCCAGCAGCTTGGCCCATCAAGAGACCCAGTACTTC,CASSLAHQETQYF
TRBV12-3/TRBV12-4,.,many,TRBJ2-4,TGTGCCAGCCGAACAGGGGCCAAAAACATTCAGTACTTC,CASRTGAKNIQYF
TRBV28,.,.,TRBJ2-7,TGTGCCAGCACCCTACCGGGAAAGAGGTTTTATGAGCAGTACTTC,CASTLPGKRFYEQYF
TRBV6-1,.,few,TRBJ2-7,TGTGCCAGCAGGGTAGACAGGCTAGCCTACGAGCAGTACTTC,CASRVDRLAYEQYF
TRBV28,TRBD1,once,TRBJ2-3,TGTGCCAGCAGTCCATATGAGGGGGCCAGCACAGATACGCAGTATTTT,CASSPYEGASTDTQYF
TRBV19,.,.,TRBJ2-3,TGTGCCAGTAGTGATTCCGGGGCCCGGGGTACGCAGTATTTT,CASSDSGARGTQYF
TRBV29-1,.,.,TRBJ2-3,TGCAGCGTTGGGGAAACCCCGGACGGAGGCCTTGCAGATACGCAGTATTTT,CSVGETPDGGLADTQYF
TRBV6-2/TRBV6-3,.,.,TRBJ2-3,TGTGCAAGCAGTTACGCTGACCTGGTTACGCAGTATTTT,CASSYADLVTQYF
TRBV7-9,TRBD2,few,TRBJ2-7,TGTGCCAGCTCCACTAGCGGGAGATCCTACGAGCAGTACTTC,CASSTSGRSYEQYF
TRBV29-1,.,.,TRBJ2-3,TGCAGCGTCAAGATAGGGGCAGATACGCAGTATTTT,CSVKIGADTQYF
TRBV11-2,.,.,TRBJ2-2,TGTCCCAGCAGCTTGGGCGGGATGGACACCGGGGAGTTGTTTTTT,CPSSLGGMDTGELFF
TRBV7-9,.,.,TRBJ1-4,TGTGCCAGCAGCAATGGAGGTGCTATTGAAAAACTGTCTTTT,CASSNGGAIEKLSF
TRBV20-1,TRBD1,.,TRBJ1-2,TGCAGTGCTAGAGAGGACAGGGGGACTAACTATGGCTACACCTTC,CSAREDRGTNYGYTF
TRBV5-1,.,.,TRBJ1-5,TGCGCCAGCAGCTTGGAAGGGGGGGATCAGCCCCAGCATTTT,CASSLEGGDQPQHF
TRBV29-1,.,.,TRBJ2-3,TGCAGTGTTGGGCAAAGCCCGAACGGAAGCCTTGCAGATACGCAGTATTTT,CSVGQSPNGSLADTQYF
TRBV11-2,TRBD2,.,TRBJ2-1,TGTGCCAGCAGCTCCACTAGCGGGAGGGGGAACGAGCGGTTCTTC,CASSSTSGRGNERFF
TRBV11-1,.,.,TRBJ2-1,TGCGCCAGCAACTTAAGGGGAACATACTCCTACAATGAGCAGTTCTTC,CASNLRGTYSYNEQFF
TRBV11-2,.,.,TRBJ2-1,TGTGCCAGCATCTTAGAACGGACGAACAATGAGCAGTTCTTT,CASILERTNNEQFF
TRBV11-2,TRBD1,.,TRBJ1-4,TGTGCCAGCAGCTCGCATAGGGGGCTGGCAACTAATGAAAAACTGATTTTT,CASSSHRGLATNEKLIF
TRBV28,.,.,TRBJ2-7,TGTGGCAGCAGTACCTGGGCCAGCTCCTACGAGCAGTACTTC,CGSSTWASSYEQYF
TRBV6-1,.,many,TRBJ1-1,TGTGCCAGCAAACAGAACACTGAAGCTTTCTTT,CASKQNTEAFF
TRBV28,.,.,TRBJ2-1,TGTGCCAGCATCCCGGGCATCCTGTACAATGAGCAGTTCTTC,CASIPGILYNEQFF
TRBV28,.,many,TRBJ2-2,TGTGCCAGCAGATGGGGCACCGGGGAGCTGTTTTTT,CASRWGTGELFF
TRBV12-3/TRBV12-4,TRBD1,many,TRBJ1-3,TGTGCCAGCAGTTTATCAGGGGGCGGAAACACCATATATTTT,CASSLSGGGNTIYF
TRBV11-2,.,many,TRBJ2-2,TGTGCCAGCAGCTTACGGTTGGGTGGGCAGGGCAACACCGGGGAGCTGTTTTTT,CASSLRLGGQGNTGELFF
TRBV14,.,.,TRBJ1-2,.,CVSSQDTGGVYGCTF
TRBV6-5,.,.,TRBJ2-7,TGTGCCAACAGTTACTCTGGTAGTTCCGAGCAGTACTTC,CANSYSGSSEQYF
TRBV6-4,.,.,TRBJ2-1,TGTGTCAGCAGTGATGGGACTGGTGGGGCGGATGAGCAGTTCTTC,CVSSDGTGGADEQFF
TRBV4-2,TRBD1,once,TRBJ2-1,TGTGCCAGCAGCCAGGGACAGGGTGACTACGAGCAGTTCTTC,CASSQGQGDYEQFF
TRBV11-2,.,medium-sized,TRBJ2-5,TGTGCCAGCAGCTTAAAGTTAGGACCCTTGTCCTTC,CASSLKLGPLSF
TRBV29-1,.,.,TRBJ1-4,TGCAACGTTTGGCAGATGGGGGAAAAACTGTTTTTT,CNVWQMGEKLFF
TRBV5-1,.,.,TRBJ2-1,TGCGCCAGCAGCTGGGATAGGGCTCTGTTCTTC,CASSWDRALFF
TRBV5-4,TRBD2,many,TRBJ2-7,TGTGCCAGCAGCTCTCTAGCGGGTAGCTCCTACGAGCAGTACTTC,CASSSLAGSSYEQYF
TRBV5-1,TRBD1,few,TRBJ1-6,TGCGCCAGCAGCTCCGGGACAGATAATTCACCCCTCCACTTT,CASSSGTDNSPLHF
TRBV11-3,.,.,TRBJ2-3,TGTGCCAGCACCTTAGATGTAAAGCCATGCACAGATACGCAGTATTTT,CASTLDVKPCTDTQYF
TRBV11-2,TRBD2,large,TRBJ2-3,TGTGCCAGCAGCCCTGGACTAGCGGGCCCAGATACGCAGTATTTT,CASSPGLAGPDTQYF
TRBV7-8,.,.,TRBJ1-5,TGTGCCAGCAGCATAGCCCACGTCGGGGGTGGGAGACAGCCCCAGCATTTT,CASSIAHVGGGRQPQHF
TRBV6-1,.,.,TRBJ1-1,TGTGCCAGCAGTCTTCAGGGGCGCCTCGAATCCTTCTTT,CASSLQGRLESFF
TRBV30,TRBD2,.,TRBJ2-1,TGTGCCTGGAATGGGACTACGCACCCCAGCTCCTACAATGAGCAGTTCTTC,CAWNGTTHPSSYNEQFF